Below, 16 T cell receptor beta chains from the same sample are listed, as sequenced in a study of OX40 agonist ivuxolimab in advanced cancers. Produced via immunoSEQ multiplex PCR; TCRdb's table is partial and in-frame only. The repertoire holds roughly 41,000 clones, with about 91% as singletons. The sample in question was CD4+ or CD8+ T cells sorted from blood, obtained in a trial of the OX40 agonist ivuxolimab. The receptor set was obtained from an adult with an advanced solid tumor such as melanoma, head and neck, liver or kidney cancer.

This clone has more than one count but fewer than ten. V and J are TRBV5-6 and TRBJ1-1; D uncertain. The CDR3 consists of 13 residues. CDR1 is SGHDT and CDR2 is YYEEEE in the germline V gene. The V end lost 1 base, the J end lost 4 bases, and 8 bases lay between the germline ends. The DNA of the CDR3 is TGTGCCAGCAGCTTGCCAGGAGGCACTGAAGCTTTCTTT. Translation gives CASSLPGGTEAFF.

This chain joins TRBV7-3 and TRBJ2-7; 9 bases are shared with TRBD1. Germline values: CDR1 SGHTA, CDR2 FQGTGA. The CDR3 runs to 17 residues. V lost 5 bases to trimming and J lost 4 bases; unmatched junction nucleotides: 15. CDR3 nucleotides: TGTGCCAGCAGCCCCCCTGCTGTGCGGACAGGGGAGTACGAGCAGTACTTC. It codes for CASSPPAVRTGEYEQYF.

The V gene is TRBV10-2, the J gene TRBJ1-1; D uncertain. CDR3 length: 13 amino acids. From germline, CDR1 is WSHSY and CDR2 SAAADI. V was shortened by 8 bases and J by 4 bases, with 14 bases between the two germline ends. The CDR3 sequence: CASGGGVGTEAFF. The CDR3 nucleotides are TGCGCCAGCGGCGGTGGGGTGGGCACTGAAGCTTTCTTT.

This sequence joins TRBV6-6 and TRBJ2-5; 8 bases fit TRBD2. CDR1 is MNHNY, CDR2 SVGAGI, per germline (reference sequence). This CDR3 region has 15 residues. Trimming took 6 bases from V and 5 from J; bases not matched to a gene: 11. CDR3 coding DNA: TGTGCCAGCAGCCCCGAGATAGCGGGGAAGGAGACCCAGTACTTC. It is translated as CASSPEIAGKETQYF.

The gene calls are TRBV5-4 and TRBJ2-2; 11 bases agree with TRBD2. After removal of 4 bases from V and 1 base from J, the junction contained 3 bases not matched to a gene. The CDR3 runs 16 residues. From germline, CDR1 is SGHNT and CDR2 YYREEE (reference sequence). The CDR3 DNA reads TGTGCCAGCAGCCCGGGACTAGCGGAGAACACCGGGGAGCTGTTTTTT. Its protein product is CASSPGLAENTGELFF.

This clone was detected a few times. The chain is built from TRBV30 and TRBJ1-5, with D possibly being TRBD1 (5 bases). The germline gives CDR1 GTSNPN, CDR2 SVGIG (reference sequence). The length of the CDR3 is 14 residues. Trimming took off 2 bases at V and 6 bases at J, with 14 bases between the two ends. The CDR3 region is CAWSIPLGGQPQHF. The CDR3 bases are TGTGCCTGGAGTATCCCCCTGGGGGGTCAGCCCCAGCATTTT.

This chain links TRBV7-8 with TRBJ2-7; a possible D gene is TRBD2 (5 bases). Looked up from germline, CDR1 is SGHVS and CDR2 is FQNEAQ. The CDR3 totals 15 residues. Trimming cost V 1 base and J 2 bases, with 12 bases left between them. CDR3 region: CASSLGNRGPYEQYF. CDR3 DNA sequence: TGTGCCAGCAGCTTAGGGAACAGAGGGCCCTACGAGCAGTACTTC. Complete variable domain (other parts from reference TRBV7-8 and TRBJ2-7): GAGVSQSPRYKVAKRGQDVALRCDPISGHVSLFWYQQALGQGPEFLTYFQNEAQLDKSGLPSDRFFAERPEGSVSTLKIQRTQQEDSAVYLCASSLGNRGPYEQYFGPGTRLTVT.

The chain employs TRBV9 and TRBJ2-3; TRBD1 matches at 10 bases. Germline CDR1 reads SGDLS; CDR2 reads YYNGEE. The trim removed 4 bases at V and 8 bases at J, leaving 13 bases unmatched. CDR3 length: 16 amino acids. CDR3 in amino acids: CASSPWEDRGDITQYF. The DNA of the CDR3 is TGTGCCAGCAGCCCTTGGGAGGACAGGGGGGACATTACGCAGTATTTT.

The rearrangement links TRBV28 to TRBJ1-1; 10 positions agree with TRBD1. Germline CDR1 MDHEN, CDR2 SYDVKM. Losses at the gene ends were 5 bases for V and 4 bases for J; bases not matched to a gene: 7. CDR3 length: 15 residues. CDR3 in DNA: TGTGCCAGCAGTCGCCTGGGACAGGGGAGCACTGAAGCTTTCTTT. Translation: CASSRLGQGSTEAFF.

The CDR3, as DNA: TGTGCCAGCAGTTCTAGCTCCTACGAGCAGTACTTC. Translation: CASSSSSYEQYF. The chain joins TRBV27 to TRBJ2-7; D remains unclear. V was shortened by 4 bases and J by 0 bases, with 4 bases between the two germline ends. This CDR3 has 12 residues. Germline lookup yields CDR1 MNHEY and CDR2 SMNVEV (reference sequence).

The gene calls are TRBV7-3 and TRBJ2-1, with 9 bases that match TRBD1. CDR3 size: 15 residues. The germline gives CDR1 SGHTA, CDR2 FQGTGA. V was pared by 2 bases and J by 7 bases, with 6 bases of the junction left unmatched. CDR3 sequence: CASSLSLGQGNEQFF. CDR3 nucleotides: TGTGCCAGCAGCTTATCTTTGGGACAGGGAAATGAGCAGTTCTTC.

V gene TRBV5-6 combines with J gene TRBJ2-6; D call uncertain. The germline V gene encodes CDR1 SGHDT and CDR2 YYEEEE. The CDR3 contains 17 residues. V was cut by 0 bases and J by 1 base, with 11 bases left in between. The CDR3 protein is CASSLAGFFSGANVLTF. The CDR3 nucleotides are TGTGCCAGCAGCTTGGCCGGTTTCTTTTCTGGGGCCAACGTCCTGACTTTC. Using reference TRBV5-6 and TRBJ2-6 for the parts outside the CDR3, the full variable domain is DAGVTQSPTHLIKTRGQQVTLRCSPKSGHDTVSWYQQALGQGPQFIFQYYEEEERQRGNFPDRFSGHQFPNYSSELNVNALLLGDSALYLCASSLAGFFSGANVLTFGAGSRLTVL.

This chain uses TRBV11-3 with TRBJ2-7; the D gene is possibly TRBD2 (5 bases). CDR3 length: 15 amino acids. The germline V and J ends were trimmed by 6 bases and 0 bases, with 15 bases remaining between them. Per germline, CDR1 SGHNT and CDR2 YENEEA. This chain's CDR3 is CASSPGRGNSYEQYF. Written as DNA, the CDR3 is TGTGCCAGCAGTCCAGGCCGGGGAAACTCCTACGAGCAGTACTTC.

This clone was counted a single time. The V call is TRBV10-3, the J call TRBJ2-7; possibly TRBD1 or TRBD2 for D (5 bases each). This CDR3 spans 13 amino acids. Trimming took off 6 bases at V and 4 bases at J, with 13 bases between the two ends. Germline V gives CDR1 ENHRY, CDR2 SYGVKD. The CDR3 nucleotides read TGTGCCATCAGCGGGGACGCCACTTACGAGCAGTACTTC. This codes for CAISGDATYEQYF.

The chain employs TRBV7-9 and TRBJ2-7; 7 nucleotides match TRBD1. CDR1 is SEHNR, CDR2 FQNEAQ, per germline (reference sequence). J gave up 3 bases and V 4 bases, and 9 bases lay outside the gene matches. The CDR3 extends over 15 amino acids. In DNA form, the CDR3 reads TGTGCCAGCAGCTCGGACCTTACAGGGGACTACGAGCAGTACTTC. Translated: CASSSDLTGDYEQYF.

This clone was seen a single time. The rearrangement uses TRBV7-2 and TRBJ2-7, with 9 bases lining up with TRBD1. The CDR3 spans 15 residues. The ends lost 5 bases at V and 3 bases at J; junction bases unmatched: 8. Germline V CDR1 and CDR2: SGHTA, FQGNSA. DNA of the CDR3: TGTGCCAGCAGCCTGGGACAGGGAGTCTTCTACGAGCAGTACTTC. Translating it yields CASSLGQGVFYEQYF. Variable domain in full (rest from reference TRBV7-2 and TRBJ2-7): GAGVSQSPSNKVTEKGKDVELRCDPISGHTALYWYRQSLGQGLEFLIYFQGNSAPDKSGLPSDRFSAERTGGSVSTLTIQRTQQEDSAVYLCASSLGQGVFYEQYFGPGTRLTVT.